A selection of T cell receptor beta chains follows, all from one sample in a study of T cells after yellow fever vaccination. MiXCR was run by TCRdb on the 5' RACE reads, yielding one entry per CDR3 protein. The sample includes about 360,000 distinct CDR3 sequences, roughly 6.1% seen only once; the top ten take approximately 16%. The input for sequencing was PBMCs, taken 5 days after the yellow fever booster vaccination. The source of these receptors is a man younger than 45 who received the YFV17D yellow fever vaccine. Each CDR3 is given without its conserved first and last residue. Each record gives: V gene, D gene, J gene, CDR3 protein. The D gene is left open where the match is weak.

TRBV9,-,TRBJ2-2,ASSVVPESNTGELF
TRBV10-3,-,TRBJ2-3,AIKLEDSTDTQY
TRBV4-2,TRBD2,TRBJ2-3,ASSQDRASGRAATDTQY
TRBV11-3,-,TRBJ2-1,ASSLALASRYNEQF
TRBV7-2,-,TRBJ2-1,ASSLVHSSYNEQF
TRBV12-3/TRBV12-4,-,TRBJ2-3,ASSRTVTVSTDTQY
TRBV10-3,-,TRBJ2-3,AMGPGVSTDTQY
TRBV12-3/TRBV12-4,-,TRBJ2-1,ASAEGSYNEQF
TRBV20-1,TRBD2,TRBJ2-2,SAPGLAGGGTGELF
TRBV9,-,TRBJ2-7,ASSVDPHLEQY